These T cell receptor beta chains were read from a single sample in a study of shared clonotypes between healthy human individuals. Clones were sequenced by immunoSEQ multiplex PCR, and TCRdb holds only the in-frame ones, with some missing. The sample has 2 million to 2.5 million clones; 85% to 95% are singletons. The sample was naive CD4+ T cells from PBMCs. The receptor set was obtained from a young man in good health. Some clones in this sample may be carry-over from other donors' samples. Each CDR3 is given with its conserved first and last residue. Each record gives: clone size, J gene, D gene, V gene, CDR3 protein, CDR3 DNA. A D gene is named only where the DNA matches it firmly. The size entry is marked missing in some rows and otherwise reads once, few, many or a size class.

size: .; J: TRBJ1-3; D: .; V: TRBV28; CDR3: CASSWGGGNTIYF; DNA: TGTGCCAGCAGTTGGGGAGGTGGAAACACCATATATTTT
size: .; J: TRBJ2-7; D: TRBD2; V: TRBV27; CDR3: CASRQYLAGGSSYEQYF; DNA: TGTGCCAGCAGACAGTACCTAGCGGGAGGTAGCTCCTACGAGCAGTACTTC
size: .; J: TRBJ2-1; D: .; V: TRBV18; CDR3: CASSPPRGRGEQFF; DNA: TGTGCCAGCTCACCACCACGGGGCCGGGGTGAGCAGTTCTTC
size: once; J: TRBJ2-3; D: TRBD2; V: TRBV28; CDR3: CASSSPAGGWGTDTQYF; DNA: TGTGCCAGCAGTTCGCCAGCGGGAGGTTGGGGCACAGATACGCAGTATTTT
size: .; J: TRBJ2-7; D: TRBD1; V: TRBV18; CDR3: CASSPETGAREQYF; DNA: TGTGCCAGCTCACCAGAGACAGGGGCTCGCGAGCAGTACTTC
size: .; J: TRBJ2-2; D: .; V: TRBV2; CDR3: CASSPGQLTGELFF; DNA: TGTGCCAGCAGTCCGGGCCAACTTACCGGGGAGCTGTTTTTT
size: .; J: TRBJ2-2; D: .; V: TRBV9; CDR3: CASGRYTGELFF; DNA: TGTGCCAGCGGGAGATACACCGGGGAGCTGTTTTTT
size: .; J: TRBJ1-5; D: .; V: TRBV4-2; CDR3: CASSQGGSRNRPQHF; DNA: TGTGCCAGCAGCCAAGGGGGCAGCCGCAATCGCCCCCAGCATTTT
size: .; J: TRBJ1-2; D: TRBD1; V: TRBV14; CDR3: CASSQGYPGQGGEGYTF; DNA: TGTGCCAGCAGCCAAGGATATCCGGGACAGGGAGGCGAGGGCTACACCTTC
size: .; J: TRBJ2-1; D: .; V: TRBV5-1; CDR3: CASSLEGLAWNEQFF; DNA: TGCGCCAGCAGCTTGGAGGGTCTAGCGTGGAATGAGCAGTTCTTC
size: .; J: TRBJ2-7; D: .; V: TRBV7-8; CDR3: CASSFGGTAEQYF; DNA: TGTGCCAGCAGCTTCGGGGGTACGGCCGAGCAGTACTTC
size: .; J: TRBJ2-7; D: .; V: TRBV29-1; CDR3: CSVEETLGYEQYF; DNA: TGCAGCGTTGAGGAGACCCTCGGCTACGAGCAGTACTTC
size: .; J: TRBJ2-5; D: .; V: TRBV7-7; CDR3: CASSSPGYQETQYF; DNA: TGTGCCAGCAGCTCACCGGGTTACCAAGAGACCCAGTACTTC
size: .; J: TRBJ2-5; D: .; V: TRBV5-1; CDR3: CASSHPGVETQYF; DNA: TGCGCCAGCAGCCACCCGGGGGTTGAGACCCAGTACTTC
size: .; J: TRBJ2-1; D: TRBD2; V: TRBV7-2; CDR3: CASSPGLAGANEQFF; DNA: TGTGCCAGCAGCCCCGGACTAGCAGGGGCGAATGAGCAGTTCTTC
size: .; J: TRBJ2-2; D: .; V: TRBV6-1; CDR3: CASSEAGPFRTGELFF; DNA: TGTGCCAGCAGTGAAGCTGGACCCTTCAGGACCGGGGAGCTGTTTTTT
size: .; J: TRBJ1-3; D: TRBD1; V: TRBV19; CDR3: CASTSWTGQRSGNTIYF; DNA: TGTGCCAGTACCTCATGGACAGGCCAAAGATCTGGAAACACCATATATTTT
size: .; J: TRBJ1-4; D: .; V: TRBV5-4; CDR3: CASSSGRTRSNEKLFF; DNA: TGTGCCAGCAGCTCTGGTCGGACAAGGAGTAATGAAAAACTGTTTTTT
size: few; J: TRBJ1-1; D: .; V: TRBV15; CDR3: CASTRGWDTEAFF; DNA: TGTGCCAGTACGAGGGGTTGGGACACTGAAGCTTTCTTT
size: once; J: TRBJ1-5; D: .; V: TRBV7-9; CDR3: CASSPGGGKQPQHF; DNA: TGTGCCAGCAGCCCTGGCGGGGGAAAGCAGCCCCAGCATTTT
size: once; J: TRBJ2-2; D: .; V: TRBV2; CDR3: CASTPGLSFTGELFF; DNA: TGTGCCAGCACCCCGGGACTCTCATTCACCGGGGAGCTGTTTTTT
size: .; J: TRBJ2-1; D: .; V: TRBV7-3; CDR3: CASSLDGTRNEQFF; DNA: TGTGCCAGCAGCTTAGACGGGACCCGCAATGAGCAGTTCTTC
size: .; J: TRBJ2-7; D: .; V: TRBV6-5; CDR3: CASSYRGGEPMYF; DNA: TGTGCCAGCAGTTATCGAGGGGGAGAGCCCATGTACTTC
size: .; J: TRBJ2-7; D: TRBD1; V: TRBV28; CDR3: CASSRQGRRYEQYF; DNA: TGTGCCAGCAGTCGACAGGGGCGCCGCTACGAGCAGTACTTC
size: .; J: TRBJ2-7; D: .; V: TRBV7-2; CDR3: CASSLALAGSFEQYF; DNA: TGTGCCAGCAGCTTAGCCCTAGCCGGGAGTTTCGAGCAGTACTTC
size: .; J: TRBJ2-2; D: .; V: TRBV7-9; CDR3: CASSLASGNTGELFF; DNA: TGTGCCAGCAGCTTAGCGAGCGGGAACACCGGGGAGCTGTTTTTT
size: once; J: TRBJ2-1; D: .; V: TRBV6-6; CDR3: CASSYSGGLEGNEQFF; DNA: TGTGCCAGCAGTTACTCGGGGGGGCTGGAAGGCAATGAGCAGTTCTTC
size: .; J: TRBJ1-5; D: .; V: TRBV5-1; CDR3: CASSPEGNNQPQHF; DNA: TGCGCCAGCTCCCCGGAAGGAAACAATCAGCCCCAGCATTTT
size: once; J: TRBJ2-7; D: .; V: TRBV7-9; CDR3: CASSPGGRGPYEQYF; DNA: TGTGCCAGCAGCCCGGGCGGCAGGGGTCCCTACGAGCAGTACTTC
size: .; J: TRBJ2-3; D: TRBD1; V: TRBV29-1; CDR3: CSVVQGFLSDTQYF; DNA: TGCAGCGTTGTACAGGGGTTTCTTTCAGATACGCAGTATTTT
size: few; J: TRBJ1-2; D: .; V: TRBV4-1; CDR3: CASSQGQIYGYTF; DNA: TGCGCCAGCAGCCAAGGGCAGATCTATGGCTACACCTTC
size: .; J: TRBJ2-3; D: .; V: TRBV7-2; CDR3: CASSLNRVGTDTQYF; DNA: TGTGCCAGCAGCTTGAACAGGGTCGGAACAGATACGCAGTATTTT
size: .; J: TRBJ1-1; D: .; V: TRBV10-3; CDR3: CAISESRHSYTEAFF; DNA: TGTGCCATCAGTGAATCGCGGCATTCCTACACTGAAGCTTTCTTT
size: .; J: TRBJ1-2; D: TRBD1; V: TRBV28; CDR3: CASSLDRGRGYTF; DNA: TGTGCCAGCAGTTTGGACAGGGGGCGAGGCTACACCTTC
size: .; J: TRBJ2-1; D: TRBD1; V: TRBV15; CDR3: CATSRGQVPYNEQFF; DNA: TGTGCCACCAGCAGGGGACAGGTACCCTACAATGAGCAGTTCTTC
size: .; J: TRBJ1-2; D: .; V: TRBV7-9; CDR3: CASSKGQRANYGYTF; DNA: TGTGCCAGCAGCAAAGGACAGCGGGCTAACTATGGCTACACCTTC
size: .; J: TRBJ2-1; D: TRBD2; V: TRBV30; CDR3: CAWSVGLASTDEQFF; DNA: TGTGCCTGGAGTGTAGGACTAGCGAGTACGGATGAGCAGTTCTTC
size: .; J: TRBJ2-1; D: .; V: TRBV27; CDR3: CASSSTPAQTYNYNEQFF; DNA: TGTGCCAGCAGTTCGACCCCGGCACAAACCTACAACTACAATGAGCAGTTCTTC
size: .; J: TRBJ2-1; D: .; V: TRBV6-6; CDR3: CASMERDSSYNEQFF; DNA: TGTGCCAGCATGGAGCGGGACAGCTCCTACAATGAGCAGTTCTTC
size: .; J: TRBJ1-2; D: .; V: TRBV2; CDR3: CASNGHYNYGYTF; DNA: TGTGCCAGCAATGGACACTACAACTATGGCTACACCTTC
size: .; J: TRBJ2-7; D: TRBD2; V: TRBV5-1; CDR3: CASSLGTSGSYEQYF; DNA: TGCGCCAGCAGCTTAGGCACTAGCGGATCCTACGAGCAGTACTTC